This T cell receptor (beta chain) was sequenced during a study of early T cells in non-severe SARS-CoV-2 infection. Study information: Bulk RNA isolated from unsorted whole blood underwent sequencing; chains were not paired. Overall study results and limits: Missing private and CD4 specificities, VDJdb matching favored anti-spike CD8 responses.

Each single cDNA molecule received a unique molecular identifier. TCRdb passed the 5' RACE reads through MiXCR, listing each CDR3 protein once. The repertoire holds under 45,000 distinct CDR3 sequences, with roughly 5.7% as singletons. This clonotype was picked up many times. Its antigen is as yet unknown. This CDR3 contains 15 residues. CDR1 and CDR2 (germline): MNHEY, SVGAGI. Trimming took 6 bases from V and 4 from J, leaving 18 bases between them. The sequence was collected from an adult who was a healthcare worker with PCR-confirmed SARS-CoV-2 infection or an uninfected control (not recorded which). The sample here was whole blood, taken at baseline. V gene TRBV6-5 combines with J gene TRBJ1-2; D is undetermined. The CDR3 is CASRIGPFTGYGYTF. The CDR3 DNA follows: TGTGCCAGCAGGATAGGGCCTTTTACCGGCTATGGCTACACCTTC.